What follows are 26 T cell receptor beta chains derived from one specimen sequenced in a study of blood T cell repertoires in COVID-19. This table comes from immunoSEQ multiplex PCR, and its TCRdb copy is limited to in-frame clones, with some not included. There are some 100,000 clones in the sample; approximately 91% occur only once, and about 1% lies in the top ten. Sequenced material: peripheral blood. These receptors were obtained from a man aged 60-69 years with acute or convalescent COVID-19.

The chain carries TRBV19 and TRBJ2-7; 10 positions agree with TRBD2. V shed 8 bases, J shed 7 bases, and the junction held 8 bases outside the gene matches. The CDR3 runs 13 residues. Germline CDR1 and CDR2: LNHDA and SQIVND (reference sequence). The DNA for the CDR3 is TGTGCCAGTGGGCAGCGGGAGGGCGGGGAGCAGTACTTC. Amino acids: CASGQREGGEQYF.

The chain is built from TRBV6-5 and TRBJ1-5; 11 nucleotides agree with TRBD1. The germline V gene encodes CDR1 MNHEY and CDR2 SVGAGI. CDR3 size: 13 residues. Trimming removed 5 bases from V and 7 bases from J; junction bases left unmatched: 1. For the CDR3, the DNA is TGTGCCAGCAGTCGGACAGGGGGCCAGCCCCAGCATTTT. Translated: CASSRTGGQPQHF.

The chain joins TRBV7-2 to TRBJ2-7; tentatively, D is TRBD2 (5 bases). Germline V lookup: CDR1 SGHTA, CDR2 FQGNSA. V lost 3 bases and J lost 0, with 12 bases in between. CDR3 length: 15 amino acids. CDR3 in amino acids: CASSFDSEASYEQYF. CDR3 in DNA: TGTGCCAGCAGCTTTGACTCGGAGGCCTCCTACGAGCAGTACTTC.

V usage is TRBV24-1 and J usage is TRBJ2-2; perhaps TRBD1 as D (6 bases). Per the germline V gene, CDR1 is KGHDR and CDR2 is SFDVKD. Deletions cut 6 bases from V and 1 base from J, with 11 bases between. The CDR3 runs to 15 residues. In DNA, the CDR3 is TGTGCCACCAGTCTAGCCAGGGGGAACACCGGGGAGCTGTTTTTT. It is translated as CATSLARGNTGELFF.

The rearrangement joins TRBV5-1 to TRBJ2-5; D may be TRBD2 (5 bases). The ends were cut back, 6 bases at V and 5 bases at J, with 14 bases in the middle. The CDR3 covers 13 residues. Germline loops: CDR1 SGHRS, CDR2 YFSETQ. The CDR3 loop is CASNVGAGETQYF. The CDR3 DNA follows: TGCGCCAGCAACGTGGGAGCCGGCGAGACCCAGTACTTC.

The genes are TRBV7-9 and TRBJ2-1; possibly TRBD2 for D (6 bases). Germline CDR1 is SEHNR and CDR2 is FQNEAQ (reference sequence). This CDR3 has 15 amino acids. The ends were cut back, 0 bases at V and 11 bases at J, with 17 bases in the middle. The CDR3 is CASSLADAGKNKQFF. CDR3 DNA: TGTGCCAGCAGCTTAGCTGATGCGGGAAAAAACAAGCAGTTCTTC.

This rearrangement joins TRBV5-4 to TRBJ2-2; 9 nucleotides agree with TRBD2. Germline V gene lookup returns CDR1 SGHNT and CDR2 YYREEE (reference sequence). V was clipped by 3 bases and J by 1 base; unmatched bases: 4. The CDR3 totals 16 residues. The CDR3 protein is CASSSGLALNTGELFF. Here the CDR3 DNA reads TGTGCCAGCAGCTCTGGACTAGCGCTGAACACCGGGGAGCTGTTTTTT.

The gene calls are TRBV9 and TRBJ1-2; no reliable D call. V lost 0 bases and J lost 3, with 15 bases in between. The CDR3 has 16 residues. Germline V gene lookup returns CDR1 SGDLS and CDR2 YYNGEE. The CDR3: CASSVGPRVTDYGYTF. The CDR3 DNA follows: TGTGCCAGCAGCGTAGGGCCCCGGGTCACGGACTATGGCTACACCTTC.

The rearrangement uses TRBV21-1 and TRBJ1-5. TRBV21-1 constitutes a pseudogene. The CDR3 has 19 residues. CDR3 in DNA: TGTGCCAGCAGCAAAGATGAAGTCGGGGGGGCGGAAGGCAATCAGCCCCAGCATTTT. Translated: CASSKDEVGGAEGNQPQHF.

This sequence joins TRBV27 and TRBJ2-2; 10 bases fit TRBD1. Germline CDR1 reads MNHEY; CDR2 reads SMNVEV (reference sequence). The trim removed 6 bases at V and 2 bases at J, leaving 6 bases unmatched. The CDR3 extends over 16 amino acids. CDR3 residues: CASSPWDRGNTGELFF. CDR3 DNA: TGTGCCAGCAGCCCCTGGGACAGGGGAAACACCGGGGAGCTGTTTTTT.

The sample holds a few counts of this clone. V is TRBV9 and J is TRBJ2-5; 11 bases align to TRBD1. V shed 4 bases, J shed 4 bases, and the junction held 9 bases outside the gene matches. CDR1 and CDR2 from the germline V gene are SGDLS and YYNGEE. This CDR3 spans 16 amino acids. The DNA for the CDR3 is TGTGCCAGCAGCCTGGGACAGGGGGTGGTACGAGAGACCCAGTACTTC. Protein sequence: CASSLGQGVVRETQYF. Full variable domain (remainder filled in from reference TRBV9 and TRBJ2-5): DSGVTQTPKHLITATGQRVTLRCSPRSGDLSVYWYQQSLDQGLQFLIQYYNGEERAKGNILERFSAQQFPDLHSELNLSSLELGDSALYFCASSLGQGVVRETQYFGPGTRLLVL.

This rearrangement joins TRBV19 to TRBJ1-1; 8 bases align to TRBD1. The V and J ends lost 7 bases and 2 bases, in that order; junction bases with no gene match: 9. The CDR3 extends over 15 amino acids. CDR1 LNHDA and CDR2 SQIVND come from the germline V gene (reference sequence). Here the CDR3 DNA reads TGTGCCAGTAAGTCTGCACAGGGGGTAAACACTGAAGCTTTCTTT. Its protein product is CASKSAQGVNTEAFF.

The CDR3 DNA sequence: TGTGCCAGCACCCTCGGGAGTTCAGATACGCAGTATTTT. Translating gives CASTLGSSDTQYF. The rearrangement links TRBV14 to TRBJ2-3, with D possibly being TRBD2 (6 bases). CDR3 length equals 13 residues. V was clipped by 7 bases and J by 4 bases, with 12 bases between them. Germline CDR1 and CDR2: SGHDN and FVKESK. Using reference TRBV14 and TRBJ2-3 for the parts outside the CDR3, the full variable domain is EAGVTQFPSHSVIEKGQTVTLRCDPISGHDNLYWYRRVMGKEIKFLLHFVKESKQDESGMPNNRFLAERTGGTYSTLKVQPAELEDSGVYFCASTLGSSDTQYFGPGTRLTVL.

CDR3 protein: CASSLGDTRLYGYTF. In nucleotides, the CDR3 is TGTGCCAGCAGCTTGGGGGACACCCGATTATATGGCTACACCTTC. The chain couples TRBV5-6 to TRBJ1-2; TRBD1 might be the D (6 bases). The CDR3 loop spans 15 amino acids. Trimming removed 0 bases from V and 5 bases from J, with 14 bases in between. Germline V lookup: CDR1 SGHDT, CDR2 YYEEEE.

Notes on this clone: Other DNA variants within this sample encode the same CDR3. The chain uses TRBV3-1 (or the pseudogene TRBV3-2) and TRBJ1-1; TRBD1 might be the D (6 bases). Trimming left V 1 base short and J 10 bases short, with 10 bases between. Germline lookup yields CDR1 LGHDT and CDR2 YNNKEL (reference sequence). CDR3 length equals 12 residues. The CDR3 region has the DNA TGTGCCAGCAGCCAAGCTACAGGGCGAGCTTTCTTT. Amino acids: CASSQATGRAFF.

V gene TRBV2 combines with J gene TRBJ2-1; 12 bases are shared with TRBD2. V was clipped by 6 bases and J by 5 bases; unmatched bases: 11. In germline, CDR1 is SNHLY, CDR2 FYNNEI. This CDR3 is built from 17 residues. The chain's CDR3 is CASSSPTSGRSHNEQFF. In nucleotides, the CDR3 is TGTGCCAGCAGCTCCCCGACTAGCGGGAGATCTCACAATGAGCAGTTCTTC.

V usage is TRBV30 and J usage is TRBJ2-3; 7 bases agree with TRBD2. Germline CDR1 GTSNPN, CDR2 SVGIG (reference sequence). The CDR3 covers 16 residues. Unmatched junction bases numbered 10, after V lost 4 bases and J lost 0 bases. CDR3: CAWKMSGEGSTDTQYF. DNA for the CDR3: TGTGCCTGGAAGATGTCCGGGGAGGGAAGCACAGATACGCAGTATTTT.

This chain uses TRBV19 with TRBJ2-5; maybe TRBD1 (5 bases). Trimming shortened V by 5 bases and J by 7 bases, and 11 bases separated the two germline ends. The CDR3 runs to 12 residues. Germline V lookup: CDR1 LNHDA, CDR2 SQIVND (reference sequence). This chain's CDR3 is CASSGRELTQYF. The CDR3 nucleotides are TGTGCCAGTAGTGGCAGGGAACTGACCCAGTACTTC. Based on the CDR3 plus reference TRBV19 and TRBJ2-5, the full variable domain is DGGITQSPKYLFRKEGQNVTLSCEQNLNHDAMYWYRQDPGQGLRLIYYSQIVNDFQKGDIAEGYSVSREKKESFPLTVTSAQKNPTAFYLCASSGRELTQYFGPGTRLLVL.

This rearrangement joins TRBV18 to TRBJ1-1, with a weak D call TRBD1 (5 bases). Germline lookup yields CDR1 KGHSH and CDR2 LQKENI. V lost 3 bases and J lost 3, with 17 bases in between. CDR3 length: 16 residues. CDR3 loop: CASSPRPGLEDTEAFF. The CDR3 region has the DNA TGTGCCAGCTCACCGCGTCCAGGGCTTGAGGACACTGAAGCTTTCTTT.

V usage is TRBV27 and J usage is TRBJ2-1, with 10 bases lining up with TRBD1. CDR1 is MNHEY, CDR2 SMNVEV, per germline (reference sequence). J gave up 9 bases and V 2 bases, and 7 bases lay outside the gene matches. The CDR3 runs 15 residues. The CDR3 DNA is TGTGCCAGCAGTTTAGGGACAGGGGACTTAGGTGAGCAGTTCTTC. This sequence encodes CASSLGTGDLGEQFF.

For this clone: The sample has other DNA sequences that encode this CDR3 too. The chain carries TRBV19 and TRBJ1-1; 8 bases fit TRBD1. Germline loops: CDR1 LNHDA, CDR2 SQIVND (reference sequence). The V gene end was trimmed by 6 bases and the J gene end by 5 bases; junction bases not matched to a gene: 8. The CDR3 loop spans 14 amino acids. CDR3 sequence reads: CASSRQGANTEAFF. The DNA of the CDR3 is TGTGCCAGTAGCCGTCAGGGGGCTAATACTGAAGCTTTCTTT.

V is TRBV5-6 and J is TRBJ1-2, with TRBD1 as a possible D gene (6 bases). Trimming left V 5 bases short and J 4 bases short, with 12 bases between. Germline CDR1 reads SGHDT; CDR2 reads YYEEEE. The CDR3 consists of 13 residues. In DNA, the CDR3 is TGTGCCAGCAGTTACGACAGGATCTATGGCTACACCTTC. It codes for CASSYDRIYGYTF.

The chain couples TRBV7-2 to TRBJ2-2; 9 bases align to TRBD2. The V gene's germline CDR1 is SGHTA and CDR2 FQGNSA. Trimming at V came to 1 base and at J to 6 bases, leaving 6 bases not matched to a gene. The CDR3 is 16 amino acids. DNA of the CDR3: TGTGCCAGCAGCTTAGTGGGCGGGAGGGCGGCCGGGGAGCTGTTTTTT. Encoded protein: CASSLVGGRAAGELFF.

V gene TRBV5-5 combines with J gene TRBJ2-7, with 10 bases lining up with TRBD1. V lost 1 base, J lost 5 bases, and 6 bases stayed unmatched. CDR1 SGHKS and CDR2 YYEKEE come from the germline V gene (reference sequence). CDR3 length: 15 amino acids. The CDR3 is CASSLLEGQGNEQYV. The DNA of the CDR3 is TGTGCCAGCAGCTTGCTTGAGGGACAGGGGAACGAGCAGTACGTC.

The chain couples TRBV2 to TRBJ2-7; TRBD1 matches at 7 bases. With 3 bases clipped from V and 8 bases from J, the junction kept 19 bases outside the gene matches. Per the germline V gene, CDR1 is SNHLY and CDR2 is FYNNEI. This CDR3 is built from 17 residues. CDR3 DNA: TGTGCCAGCAGTGAGTTTATCGAAATGGGGACAGAGCACAAGCAGTACGTC. It is translated as CASSEFIEMGTEHKQYV.

This clone has only one observation. The rearrangement joins TRBV4-1 to TRBJ2-3, with 12 bases that match TRBD2. This CDR3 is 19 amino acids long. From germline, CDR1 is MGHRA and CDR2 YSYEKL. V was clipped by 3 bases and J by 1 base; unmatched bases: 11. The CDR3 bases are TGCGCCAGCAGCCATAAAACTAGCGGGAGGTCGGCTGGCACAGATACGCAGTATTTT. Its protein product is CASSHKTSGRSAGTDTQYF.